The 25 T cell receptor beta chains in this list originate from one sample, sequenced in a study of graft-versus-host responses after intestinal transplantation. Some clones are missing from TCRdb's copy, which holds only in-frame ones; the method was immunoSEQ multiplex PCR. The sample includes over 65,000 clones, around 93% seen only once; the top ten take about 8%. These receptors are not linked to any known antigen. The sample was unstimulated CD8+ T cells sorted from spleen or lymph node cells, taken before transplant. These receptors all stem from a human donor who was the organ donor for an intestinal transplant.

To note about this clone: One end of the junction varies from germline; a read error may be responsible. The genes are TRBV9 and TRBJ2-5, with D unclear. The germline V gene encodes CDR1 SGDLS and CDR2 YYNGEE. The CDR3 totals 14 residues. This CDR3 is CAGSARRDWETQYF. Written as DNA, the CDR3 is TGTGCCGGCAGCGCCCGCCGAGATTGGGAGACCCAGTACTTC.

This clone was detected only once. The chain recombines TRBV5-4 with TRBJ2-2; D possibly uses TRBD1 or TRBD2 (5 bases each). Germline assignment: CDR1 SGHNT and CDR2 YYREEE (reference sequence). V was pared by 0 bases and J by 5 bases, with 11 bases between. This CDR3 spans 15 amino acids. CDR3 sequence (DNA): TGTGCCAGCAGCTTGGCCGGGACCGCTACCGGGGAGCTGTTTTTT. It is translated as CASSLAGTATGELFF.

As regards this clone: This CDR3 is also generated by other DNA sequences in the sample. The V call is TRBV7-9, the J call TRBJ2-3; perhaps TRBD2 as D (5 bases). V gave up 5 bases and J gave up 4 bases, with 10 bases separating them. The CDR3 is 13 amino acids. Germline values: CDR1 SEHNR, CDR2 FQNEAQ (reference sequence). The CDR3 loop reads CASSPTRADTQYF. Written as DNA, the CDR3 is TGTGCCAGCAGCCCTACTAGAGCAGATACGCAGTATTTT.

This clone has only one observation. V and J are TRBV4-1 and TRBJ1-4; maybe TRBD1 (5 bases). Germline V lookup: CDR1 MGHRA, CDR2 YSYEKL. Trimming stripped 3 bases from V and 3 bases from J, with 8 bases between. The CDR3 consists of 14 residues. Here the CDR3 reads CASSHRGSNEKLFF. The CDR3 DNA follows: TGCGCCAGCAGCCATCGGGGGTCTAATGAAAAACTGTTTTTT.

The chain is built from TRBV2 and TRBJ1-1; TRBD1 might be the D (5 bases). The CDR3 covers 14 residues. V lost 3 bases and J 4 bases, leaving 12 bases between the germline ends. Germline assignment: CDR1 SNHLY and CDR2 FYNNEI. Here the CDR3 DNA reads TGTGCCAGCAGTGAGCGGGACGGATCCACTGAAGCTTTCTTT. It is translated as CASSERDGSTEAFF.

This rearrangement joins TRBV9 to TRBJ2-1; 7 bases align to TRBD1. J was trimmed by 1 base and V by 0 bases; bases with no gene match: 4. This CDR3 is built from 16 residues. Germline V CDR1 and CDR2: SGDLS, YYNGEE. As DNA, the CDR3 is TGTGCCAGCAGCGTAGGAGGGACAGTTTCCTACAATGAGCAGTTCTTC. Its protein product is CASSVGGTVSYNEQFF.

The J gene is TRBJ2-2, the V gene TRBV15; 10 nucleotides line up with TRBD1. CDR3 length: 20 residues. Germline CDR1 and CDR2: LNHNV and YYDKDF (reference sequence). J was trimmed by 3 bases and V by 0 bases; bases with no gene match: 13. The DNA of the CDR3 is TGTGCCACCAGCAGAGAGAGGGGCGACAGGGGGCGATTTTACACCGGGGAGCTGTTTTTT. This codes for CATSRERGDRGRFYTGELFF.

V usage is TRBV7-9 and J usage is TRBJ2-5; D unresolved. Trimming pared 3 bases from V and 5 bases from J, leaving 4 bases between. In germline, CDR1 is SEHNR, CDR2 FQNEAQ (reference sequence). The CDR3 is 11 residues long. CDR3 bases: TGTGCCAGCAGCTTCGGGGAGACCCAGTACTTC. Amino acid sequence: CASSFGETQYF.

This clone came up a few times. The V and J genes are TRBV4-1 and TRBJ1-4; weak D call: TRBD1 (5 bases). The CDR3 runs 13 residues. Germline assignment: CDR1 MGHRA and CDR2 YSYEKL. Trimming stripped 5 bases from V and 4 bases from J, with 8 bases between. In DNA form, the CDR3 reads TGCGCCAGCAGCGACAGTCTTAATGAAAAACTGTTTTTT. The encoded protein is CASSDSLNEKLFF.

V usage is TRBV19 and J usage is TRBJ2-1, with 8 positions matching TRBD2. The CDR3 loop spans 18 amino acids. V gave up 0 bases and J gave up 4 bases; unmatched junction bases: 11. Germline lookup yields CDR1 LNHDA and CDR2 SQIVND (reference sequence). CDR3 in DNA: TGTGCCAGTAGTATAGATAGCCAAGCGGGAGTGCCTTACAATGAGCAGTTCTTC. It encodes CASSIDSQAGVPYNEQFF.

A few counts support this clone. This chain joins TRBV19 and TRBJ2-7; 7 bases line up with TRBD1. Germline values: CDR1 LNHDA, CDR2 SQIVND (reference sequence). J gave up 2 bases and V 3 bases, and 7 bases lay outside the gene matches. This CDR3 is 15 amino acids long. The CDR3 here is CASSIGTGEPYEQYF. CDR3 sequence (DNA): TGTGCCAGTAGTATTGGTACAGGGGAACCCTACGAGCAGTACTTC.

This clone occurred once. The rearrangement joins TRBV19 to TRBJ2-7; no reliable D call. Looked up from germline, CDR1 is LNHDA and CDR2 is SQIVND (reference sequence). The CDR3 has 14 residues. V lost 3 bases and J lost 3, with 12 bases in between. CDR3 nucleotide sequence: TGTGCCAGTAGTATCCGCCATTTGGGCTACGAGCAGTACTTC. It encodes CASSIRHLGYEQYF.

The rearrangement uses TRBV7-9 and TRBJ2-7; D remains unclear. Trimming took off 1 base at V and 2 bases at J, with 12 bases between the two ends. The CDR3 runs 15 residues. Germline V gene data show CDR1 as SEHNR and CDR2 as FQNEAQ (reference sequence). CDR3: CASSLGGVGPYEQYF. CDR3 nucleotide sequence: TGTGCCAGCAGCTTAGGTGGAGTAGGGCCCTACGAGCAGTACTTC.

The chain has TRBV14 and TRBJ2-1; D gene ambiguous. The CDR3 has 14 residues. Germline V CDR1 and CDR2: SGHDN, FVKESK. Trimming stripped 1 base from V and 6 bases from J, with 10 bases between. The CDR3 reads CASSQAPGLNEQFF. Here the CDR3 DNA reads TGTGCCAGCAGCCAAGCTCCGGGCCTCAATGAGCAGTTCTTC.

The sample holds one count of this clone. V is TRBV6-1 and J is TRBJ2-7; no firm D call. The length of the CDR3 is 14 residues. Trimming stripped 4 bases from V and 1 base from J, with 11 bases between. Germline CDR1 reads MNHNS; CDR2 reads SASEGT. This CDR3 reads CASSGYSLSYEQYF. The CDR3 nucleotides read TGTGCCAGCAGTGGCTACAGCCTTTCCTACGAGCAGTACTTC.

This rearrangement joins TRBV2 to TRBJ2-7; TRBD2 agrees at 11 bases. Germline CDR1 reads SNHLY; CDR2 reads FYNNEI. The CDR3 extends over 14 amino acids. J lost 5 bases, V lost 3 bases, and 3 bases had no gene match. The CDR3 DNA is TGTGCCAGCAGTGATGGGACTAGCGGCCACGAGCAGTACTTC. Its translation: CASSDGTSGHEQYF. The entire variable domain, with the rest obtained from reference TRBV2 and TRBJ2-7, is as follows: EPEVTQTPSHQVTQMGQEVILRCVPISNHLYFYWYRQILGQKVEFLVSFYNNEISEKSEIFDDQFSVERPDGSNFTLKIRSTKLEDSAMYFCASSDGTSGHEQYFGPGTRLTVT.

The rearrangement uses TRBV11-2 and TRBJ2-2, with 10 nucleotides matching TRBD2. With 5 bases clipped from V and 0 bases from J, the junction kept 6 bases outside the gene matches. Germline lookup yields CDR1 SGHAT and CDR2 FQNNGV. This CDR3 has 17 amino acids. CDR3 residues: CASSGGLADANTGELFF. The CDR3 bases are TGTGCCAGCAGCGGCGGACTAGCGGACGCGAACACCGGGGAGCTGTTTTTT. Supplemented by reference TRBV11-2 and TRBJ2-2, the full variable domain reads EAGVAQSPRYKIIEKRQSVAFWCNPISGHATLYWYQQILGQGPKLLIQFQNNGVVDDSQLPKDRFSAERLKGVDSTLKIQPAKLEDSAVYLCASSGGLADANTGELFFGEGSRLTVL.

The V call is TRBV6-5, the J call TRBJ2-7; D possibly corresponds to TRBD1 (5 bases). In germline, CDR1 is MNHEY, CDR2 SVGAGI. The CDR3 is 14 residues long. Trimming removed 5 bases at V and 4 bases at J, with 15 bases between. As DNA, the CDR3 is TGTGCCAGCAGTGATGGGGCAGGGTCGTACGAGCAGTACTTC. Protein sequence: CASSDGAGSYEQYF.

V usage is TRBV19 and J usage is TRBJ2-5, with 7 bases that match TRBD2. Germline CDR1 reads LNHDA; CDR2 reads SQIVND (reference sequence). This CDR3 spans 15 amino acids. The junction had 6 bases not matched to a gene; V was cut back by 1 base and J by 4 bases. CDR3 DNA: TGTGCCAGTAGTATAGGGCTAGCGGACCGAGAGACCCAGTACTTC. Its translation: CASSIGLADRETQYF.

This clone was picked up one time. The rearrangement links TRBV7-9 to TRBJ1-5; the match to TRBD1 covers 10 bases. There are 17 residues in the CDR3. CDR1 is SEHNR, CDR2 FQNEAQ, per germline (reference sequence). V lost 6 bases and J lost 5; bases outside the gene matches: 13. The DNA for the CDR3 is TGTGCCAGCAGTCCAATTACCCCGGACAGGGGGGATCAGCCCCAGCATTTT. Residues: CASSPITPDRGDQPQHF.

The chain joins TRBV2 to TRBJ1-1; 7 bases match TRBD1. V lost 7 bases and J lost 0; bases outside the gene matches: 14. This CDR3 region has 17 residues. Germline V gene lookup returns CDR1 SNHLY and CDR2 FYNNEI. CDR3 nucleotides: TGTGCCAGCACCCCTGGGGGGGACAGACCCATGAACACTGAAGCTTTCTTT. Amino acids: CASTPGGDRPMNTEAFF.

The chain has TRBV25-1 and TRBJ1-2; 11 bases align to TRBD1. CDR3 length: 14 residues. The germline V gene has CDR1 MGHDK and CDR2 SYGVNS. V trimming: 8 bases; J trimming: 2 bases; junction bases outside the gene matches: 4. The CDR3 spells CASLGQGANYGYTF. The CDR3 DNA reads as TGTGCCAGCCTCGGACAGGGGGCAAACTATGGCTACACCTTC.

The V gene is TRBV6-5, the J gene TRBJ1-2; 7 positions match TRBD1. The CDR3 has 14 residues. Germline values: CDR1 MNHEY, CDR2 SVGAGI. Trimming removed 4 bases from V and 6 bases from J; junction bases left unmatched: 8. The DNA of the CDR3 is TGTGCCAGCAGTTTGGTCAGGGGGTGGGATGGCTACACCTTC. This encodes CASSLVRGWDGYTF.

The chain uses TRBV7-9 and TRBJ2-1; D remains ambiguous. V lost 1 base and J 8 bases, leaving 3 bases between the germline ends. The CDR3 contains 11 residues. From germline, CDR1 is SEHNR and CDR2 FQNEAQ (reference sequence). CDR3 bases: TGTGCCAGCAGCTTAGGGGATGAGCAGTTCTTC. This gives the protein CASSLGDEQFF.

This clone was recorded once. This chain links TRBV7-9 with TRBJ1-2, with D perhaps matching TRBD1 (6 bases). Between the trimmed V and J ends, which lost 6 bases and 4 bases, there was a span of 12 bases. There are 13 residues in the CDR3. From germline, CDR1 is SEHNR and CDR2 FQNEAQ (reference sequence). The CDR3 here is CASSYRDTYGYTF. For the CDR3, the DNA is TGTGCCAGCAGTTACAGGGACACCTATGGCTACACCTTC.